Listed here are 30 T cell receptor beta chains from one sample, sequenced in a study of beta chain features in type 1 diabetes. The sequenced template was cDNA made from the entire isolated RNA. Profiling relied on immunoSEQ multiplex PCR, and the TCRdb table lists in-frame clones only, not all of them. The table shows over 40,000 clones, with about half occurring only once. Sequenced input: Tregs from blood. Receptors were obtained from a young woman in good health.

This rearrangement joins TRBV4-1 to TRBJ2-5; 11 positions match TRBD2. The J call could be wrong; TRBJ2-7 is a better fit for the DNA end. The CDR3 covers 17 residues. CDR1 is MGHRA and CDR2 is YSYEKL in the germline V gene. The CDR3 loop is CASSQRRVAGGPYEQYF. DNA of the CDR3: TGCGCCAGCAGCCAAAGGAGAGTAGCGGGAGGGCCCTACGAGCAGTACTTC.

V usage is TRBV7-2 and J usage is TRBJ2-1, with a tentative D call TRBD2 (5 bases). The CDR3 is 13 amino acids. Germline V CDR1 and CDR2: SGHTA, FQGNSA. The ends were cut back, 3 bases at V and 6 bases at J, with 9 bases in the middle. In nucleotides, the CDR3 is TGTGCCAGCAGCTTGGAGCGGTTCAATGAGCAGTTCTTC. The encoded protein is CASSLERFNEQFF.

The rearrangement links TRBV5-1 to TRBJ2-7, with 8 bases aligning to TRBD1. This CDR3 contains 15 residues. Unmatched junction bases numbered 4, after V lost 0 bases and J lost 2 bases. Germline V gene data show CDR1 as SGHRS and CDR2 as YFSETQ. This CDR3 is CASSLDQGAAYEQYF. CDR3 coding DNA: TGCGCCAGCAGCTTGGATCAGGGGGCGGCCTACGAGCAGTACTTC.

Written as DNA, the CDR3 is TGTGCCAGCAGCCAAGATGGGGCAGGGGGCGAAGAGCAGTTCTTC. This translates into CASSQDGAGGEEQFF. This chain links TRBV5-4 with TRBJ2-1; 8 nucleotides align to TRBD1. The CDR3 loop spans 15 amino acids. Germline lookup yields CDR1 SGHNT and CDR2 YYREEE (reference sequence). V shed 4 bases, J shed 10 bases, and the junction held 13 bases outside the gene matches.

The chain carries TRBV18 and TRBJ1-2; unclear D gene. Trimming cost V 6 bases and J 1 base, with 15 bases left between them. Germline CDR1 is KGHSH and CDR2 is LQKENI. The length of the CDR3 is 15 residues. The DNA of the CDR3 is TGTGCCAGCTCCCCGGACGGGAGAGTTAACTATGGCTACACCTTC. Protein: CASSPDGRVNYGYTF.

The chain combines TRBV7-9 with TRBJ1-4; D not certain. Between the trimmed V and J ends, which lost 5 bases and 7 bases, there was a span of 20 bases. The CDR3 has 16 residues. Per the germline V gene, CDR1 is SEHNR and CDR2 is FQNEAQ (reference sequence). CDR3 sequence: CASSPTPGSRGEKLFF. CDR3 sequence (DNA): TGTGCCAGCAGCCCTACTCCGGGATCCCGGGGTGAAAAACTGTTTTTT.

This clone was counted a few times. The chain couples TRBV20-1 to TRBJ2-7, with a possible D match to TRBD2 (6 bases). Looked up from germline, CDR1 is DFQATT and CDR2 is SNEGSKA (reference sequence). The CDR3 covers 11 residues. V was trimmed by 6 bases and J by 8 bases, leaving 14 bases between them. The CDR3 DNA reads as TGCAGTGCCTTGGGAGGCCTCAAGCAGTACTTC. Residues: CSALGGLKQYF.

The gene calls are TRBV5-1 and TRBJ2-7; 7 bases agree with TRBD2. Trimming cost V 4 bases and J 2 bases; bases outside gene matches: 9. The germline CDR1 and CDR2 sequences are SGHRS and YFSETQ. This CDR3 has 15 residues. DNA of the CDR3: TGCGCCAGCAGCGTAGGGACTACCTCTACCTACGAGCAGTACTTC. It translates to CASSVGTTSTYEQYF.

The CDR3 sequence is CALGPSGASYEQYF. In nucleotides, the CDR3 is TGTGCCTTGGGCCCCAGCGGGGCCTCCTACGAGCAGTACTTC. The rearrangement joins TRBV10-3 to TRBJ2-7; 7 bases line up with TRBD2. With 11 bases clipped from V and 0 bases from J, the junction kept 10 bases outside the gene matches. Germline assignment: CDR1 ENHRY and CDR2 SYGVKD. The CDR3 is made up of 14 amino acids.

This clone was observed once. The chain joins TRBV2 to TRBJ1-4; a possible D gene is TRBD1 (5 bases). Germline V gene sequence: CDR1 SNHLY, CDR2 FYNNEI. V shed 10 bases and J shed 5 bases, with 14 bases lying between them. The CDR3 sequence is 13 residues long. The CDR3 coding sequence is TGTGCCACCCACAGGACTATGAATGAAAAACTGTTTTTT. It translates to CATHRTMNEKLFF. Based on the CDR3 plus reference TRBV2 and TRBJ1-4, the full variable domain is EPEVTQTPSHQVTQMGQEVILRCVPISNHLYFYWYRQILGQKVEFLVSFYNNEISEKSEIFDDQFSVERPDGSNFTLKIRSTKLEDSAMYFCATHRTMNEKLFFGSGTQLSVL.

This clone was found a few times. CDR3 sequence reads: CASSLRQREDYNEQFF. CDR3 bases: TGTGCCAGCAGCTTGCGACAGCGGGAGGACTACAATGAGCAGTTCTTC. The rearrangement links TRBV7-9 to TRBJ2-1; 9 bases match TRBD2. V trimming: 3 bases; J trimming: 3 bases; junction bases outside the gene matches: 6. The CDR3 is 16 amino acids. The germline V gene has CDR1 SEHNR and CDR2 FQNEAQ (reference sequence).

The CDR3 is CAWSVGSGITGELFF. The DNA for the CDR3 is TGTGCCTGGAGTGTAGGGAGCGGAATCACCGGGGAGCTGTTTTTT. V and J are TRBV30 and TRBJ2-2, with D possibly TRBD2 on 5 matching bases. Germline values: CDR1 GTSNPN, CDR2 SVGIG (reference sequence). The CDR3 sequence is 15 residues long. Trimming cost V 0 bases and J 4 bases, with 12 bases left between them.

This chain uses TRBV28 with TRBJ1-2; D unclear. This CDR3 has 13 amino acids. Germline V gives CDR1 MDHEN, CDR2 SYDVKM. Trimming left V 5 bases short and J 1 base short, with 8 bases between. CDR3 nucleotides: TGTGCCAGCAGTCCCGGGATTAACTATGGCTACACCTTC. This encodes CASSPGINYGYTF.

This clone was recorded a few times. This chain links TRBV10-3 with TRBJ2-3; TRBD1 agrees at 9 bases. V lost 4 bases and J lost 4; bases outside the gene matches: 15. There are 18 residues in the CDR3. Germline loops: CDR1 ENHRY, CDR2 SYGVKD. The CDR3 DNA reads TGTGCCATCAGTGGGGGGCCCGAAGGACAGGGGACCGCAGATACGCAGTATTTT. The encoded protein is CAISGGPEGQGTADTQYF.

Of note for this clone: An end of the junction differs from the germline gene, which may be a read error. This chain uses TRBV5-6 with TRBJ1-3; D is unclear. Germline V gene data show CDR1 as SGHDT and CDR2 as YYEEEE. The CDR3 covers 12 residues. CDR3 coding DNA: TGTGTCAGCAGCTCCGGGAGGGCGACTAGAGATTTT. Its protein product is CVSSSGRATRDF. The full variable domain, in which reference TRBV5-6 and TRBJ1-3 provide the parts outside the CDR3, is DAGVTQSPTHLIKTRGQQVTLRCSPKSGHDTVSWYQQALGQGPQFIFQYYEEEERQRGNFPDRFSGHQFPNYSSELNVNALLLGDSALYLCVSSSGRATRDFGEGSWLTVV.

This rearrangement joins TRBV6-5 to TRBJ1-1, with D tentatively TRBD1 (6 bases). This CDR3 contains 14 residues. Trimming removed 2 bases from V and 4 bases from J, with 11 bases in between. Per the germline V gene, CDR1 is MNHEY and CDR2 is SVGAGI. CDR3 in DNA: TGTGCCAGCAGTTACGGGGTAGGGGGCACTGAAGCTTTCTTT. This encodes CASSYGVGGTEAFF.

This clone was detected once. The chain's CDR3 is CASSEHQGYQPQHF. The CDR3 bases are TGTGCCAGCAGTGAACACCAGGGCTATCAGCCCCAGCATTTT. The rearrangement links TRBV6-1 to TRBJ1-5, with D possibly being TRBD1 (5 bases). The CDR3 runs to 14 residues. From germline, CDR1 is MNHNS and CDR2 SASEGT. Trimming took 2 bases from V and 5 from J, leaving 10 bases between them.

V is TRBV18 and J is TRBJ2-5; a possible D gene is TRBD2 (7 bases). From germline, CDR1 is KGHSH and CDR2 LQKENI. CDR3 length equals 16 residues. V gave up 0 bases and J gave up 1 base, with 12 bases separating them. The CDR3 DNA follows: TGTGCCAGCTCACCACCCGAGGGGGGGCGCCAAGAGACCCAGTACTTC. It is translated as CASSPPEGGRQETQYF.

This sequence joins TRBV14 and TRBJ1-2; D unresolved. The CDR3 extends over 14 amino acids. Germline loops: CDR1 SGHDN, CDR2 FVKESK. Trimming cost V 1 base and J 3 bases, with 9 bases left between them. CDR3 sequence (DNA): TGTGCCAGCAGCCAAGGGAGAGTTTACTATGGCTACACCTTC. Its protein is CASSQGRVYYGYTF.

The CDR3 DNA is TGTGCCAGCAGGGGAGGACAGGGCACTGAAGCTTTCTTT. Its translation: CASRGGQGTEAFF. The gene calls are TRBV28 and TRBJ1-1, with 8 bases that match TRBD1. The CDR3 contains 13 residues. Losses at the gene ends were 6 bases for V and 4 bases for J; bases not matched to a gene: 4. CDR1 and CDR2 from the germline V gene are MDHEN and SYDVKM.

This chain joins TRBV5-4 and TRBJ1-1; D unclear. The V gene lost 1 base and the J gene lost 3 bases, with 7 bases spanning the gap. Germline V lookup: CDR1 SGHNT, CDR2 YYREEE (reference sequence). This CDR3 has 13 amino acids. CDR3 in amino acids: CASSLIQDTEAFF. The CDR3 DNA sequence: TGTGCCAGCAGCTTGATCCAGGACACTGAAGCTTTCTTT.

This sequence joins TRBV5-6 and TRBJ2-1; 14 nucleotides line up with TRBD2. V was clipped by 5 bases and J by 9 bases; unmatched bases: 13. The germline V gene encodes CDR1 SGHDT and CDR2 YYEEEE. The CDR3 length is 17 residues. The CDR3 nucleotides are TGTGCCAGCAGTGGACTAGCGGGAGGCTTGGTCATTAGTGAGCAGTTCTTC. Its translation: CASSGLAGGLVISEQFF.

In its sample, this clone was seen once. The chain recombines TRBV6-5 with TRBJ1-4, with TRBD1 as a possible D gene (5 bases). V lost 2 bases to trimming and J lost 8 bases, with 15 bases between them. CDR1 is MNHEY and CDR2 is SVGAGI in the germline V gene. CDR3 length: 15 residues. CDR3 residues: CASSYEQGLHEKLFF. The CDR3, as DNA: TGTGCCAGCAGTTACGAGCAGGGTCTACACGAAAAACTGTTTTTT.

This chain links TRBV25-1 with TRBJ2-1, with TRBD2 matching 16 bases. After removal of 6 bases from V and 8 bases from J, the junction contained 10 bases not matched to a gene. Germline CDR1 is MGHDK and CDR2 is SYGVNS. The CDR3 consists of 17 residues. In DNA form, the CDR3 reads TGTGCCAGCAGCTCCGGGACTAGCGGGAGGGCCGTCTATGAGCAGTTCTTC. It specifies CASSSGTSGRAVYEQFF. Using reference TRBV25-1 and TRBJ2-1 for the parts outside the CDR3, the full variable domain is EADIYQTPRYLVIGTGKKITLECSQTMGHDKMYWYQQDPGMELHLIHYSYGVNSTEKGDLSSESTVSRIRTEHFPLTLESARPSHTSQYLCASSSGTSGRAVYEQFFGPGTRLTVL.

The rearrangement joins TRBV5-5 to TRBJ2-7; 10 bases align to TRBD1. Germline lookup yields CDR1 SGHKS and CDR2 YYEKEE (reference sequence). The V and J ends lost 1 base and 1 base, in that order; junction bases with no gene match: 14. This CDR3 region has 19 residues. CDR3 sequence (DNA): TGTGCCAGCAGCTTGCGGGTTTACATCGGGACAGGGGCATCCTACGAGCAGTACTTC. The encoded protein is CASSLRVYIGTGASYEQYF.

The chain is built from TRBV29-1 and TRBJ1-1; D is perhaps TRBD1 (6 bases). The CDR3 is 13 amino acids. Trimming shortened V by 1 base and J by 6 bases, and 12 bases separated the two germline ends. Germline CDR1 SQVTM, CDR2 ANQGSEA. DNA of the CDR3: TGCAGCGTTGAAGGGGGGGGGCTTGCTGAAGCTTTCTTT. Protein: CSVEGGGLAEAFF.

The gene calls are TRBV6-5 and TRBJ2-7; tentative D call: TRBD2 (6 bases). Germline CDR1 reads MNHEY; CDR2 reads SVGAGI. The CDR3 contains 14 residues. The V and J ends lost 0 bases and 4 bases respectively, with 10 bases between them. The CDR3 region is CASSYSGLQYEQYF. Here the CDR3 DNA reads TGTGCCAGCAGTTACTCGGGACTCCAGTACGAGCAGTACTTC.

The chain joins TRBV6-1 to TRBJ2-7, with a weak D call TRBD1 (5 bases). Germline assignment: CDR1 MNHNS and CDR2 SASEGT. Trimming stripped 8 bases from V and 3 bases from J, with 14 bases between. The CDR3 has 13 amino acids. This chain's CDR3 is CASRQNNRYEQYF. The DNA for the CDR3 is TGTGCCAGCCGACAGAACAACCGCTACGAGCAGTACTTC.

The genes are TRBV19 and TRBJ1-5; the match to TRBD1 covers 7 bases. V trimming: 6 bases; J trimming: 0 bases; junction bases outside the gene matches: 5. The CDR3 extends over 15 amino acids. From germline, CDR1 is LNHDA and CDR2 SQIVND (reference sequence). CDR3 coding DNA: TGTGCCAGTAGCTACAGGGGTCGTAGCAATCAGCCCCAGCATTTT. Translated, it gives CASSYRGRSNQPQHF.

This clone has more than one count but fewer than ten. The V call is TRBV7-8, the J call TRBJ2-7; tentatively, D is TRBD1 (5 bases). CDR3 length: 15 residues. Trimming pared 5 bases from V and 1 base from J, leaving 15 bases between. Germline CDR1 SGHVS, CDR2 FQNEAQ. The CDR3 protein is CASSHLPTASYEQYF. CDR3 DNA: TGTGCCAGCAGCCACCTTCCGACAGCGTCCTACGAGCAGTACTTC.